The 31 T cell receptor beta chains below come from one sample, sequenced in a study of cytomegalovirus exposure and HLA in healthy donors. Both 60 Vbeta primers and 13 Jbeta primers went into the PCR. Sequencing was performed with immunoSEQ multiplex PCR; in TCRdb, only in-frame clones are kept and a portion is missing. Among about 92,000 clones listed, over 70% were seen once. The source material was PBMCs. The receptors come from a girl aged 2-10 years in good health and CMV-seropositive.

The J gene is TRBJ2-2, the V gene TRBV5-6; D is possibly TRBD2 (5 bases). Germline CDR1 and CDR2: SGHDT and YYEEEE. The CDR3 consists of 13 residues. V was shortened by 4 bases and J by 6 bases, with 10 bases between the two germline ends. CDR3 DNA sequence: TGTGCCAGCAGCGCCGGAGGACCCGGGGAGCTGTTTTTT. Its protein is CASSAGGPGELFF.

This clone appeared once. The genes are TRBV6-6 and TRBJ1-4; D gene unclear. Trimming took off 5 bases at V and 7 bases at J, with 17 bases between the two ends. CDR3 length: 15 amino acids. The germline V gene has CDR1 MNHNY and CDR2 SVGAGI (reference sequence). CDR3 in amino acids: CASSEPYRIGEKLFF. The CDR3 DNA sequence: TGTGCCAGCAGTGAGCCCTACAGAATAGGTGAAAAACTGTTTTTT.

V is TRBV19 and J is TRBJ2-7; 9 bases align to TRBD1. V lost 10 bases, J lost 2 bases, and 3 bases stayed unmatched. Germline CDR1 and CDR2: LNHDA and SQIVND (reference sequence). There are 12 residues in the CDR3. In DNA, the CDR3 is TGTGCCACCGGGACAGGGACCTACGAGCAGTACTTC. Amino acids: CATGTGTYEQYF.

This rearrangement joins TRBV18 to TRBJ1-2; 8 bases are shared with TRBD1. The CDR3 length is 15 residues. Germline-derived CDR1 and CDR2 are KGHSH and LQKENI. V was pared by 3 bases and J by 2 bases, with 5 bases of the junction left unmatched. The CDR3 sequence: CASSPDRDGNYGYTF. CDR3 DNA: TGTGCCAGCTCACCGGACAGGGACGGGAACTATGGCTACACCTTC.

A single count supports this clone. The chain uses TRBV7-9 and TRBJ1-1; tentatively, D is TRBD1 (6 bases). Per the germline V gene, CDR1 is SEHNR and CDR2 is FQNEAQ (reference sequence). Trimming left V 5 bases short and J 1 base short, with 11 bases between. The CDR3 sequence is 14 residues long. The chain's CDR3 is CASSLLTGNTEAFF. The CDR3 bases are TGTGCCAGCAGCCTACTGACAGGGAACACTGAAGCTTTCTTT.

The chain joins TRBV18 to TRBJ2-7; D is perhaps TRBD1 (6 bases). The CDR3 sequence is 15 residues long. Looked up from germline, CDR1 is KGHSH and CDR2 is LQKENI. Trimming stripped 1 base from V and 10 bases from J, with 20 bases between. DNA for the CDR3: TGTGCCAGCTCACCACTGGAACAGGGAGTAACGGCACAGTACTTC. It yields the protein CASSPLEQGVTAQYF.

The chain joins TRBV28 to TRBJ1-4; D is unresolved. V was clipped by 3 bases and J by 8 bases, with 4 bases between them. The CDR3 is made up of 11 amino acids. CDR1 is MDHEN, CDR2 SYDVKM, per germline. CDR3 in amino acids: CASSFAEKLFF. In nucleotides, the CDR3 is TGTGCCAGCAGTTTTGCGGAAAAACTGTTTTTT.

This clone was found a few times. The chain joins TRBV25-1 to TRBJ1-1; the D gene is possibly TRBD1 (6 bases). The CDR3 extends over 12 amino acids. Per the germline V gene, CDR1 is MGHDK and CDR2 is SYGVNS. V lost 8 bases, J lost 5 bases, and 12 bases lay in between. In DNA form, the CDR3 reads TGTGCCAGCGGGACACTAGGGACTGAAGCTTTCTTT. Translation gives CASGTLGTEAFF.

The chain joins TRBV5-4 to TRBJ1-4; 7 positions match TRBD1. The CDR3 consists of 17 residues. With V trimmed by 0 bases and J by 0 bases, 5 bases remained unmatched. CDR1 SGHNT and CDR2 YYREEE come from the germline V gene (reference sequence). The CDR3 nucleotides read TGTGCCAGCAGCTTGGGAGGGGGCCTAGCAACTAATGAAAAACTGTTTTTT. Translation: CASSLGGGLATNEKLFF.

J is TRBJ1-1 and V is TRBV9; possibly TRBD1 for D (5 bases). The CDR3 is made up of 14 amino acids. Trimming took 0 bases from V and 3 from J, leaving 9 bases between them. Germline assignment: CDR1 SGDLS and CDR2 YYNGEE. The CDR3 coding sequence is TGTGCCAGCAGCGTAGCTACGGGGGACACTGAAGCTTTCTTT. Translating it yields CASSVATGDTEAFF.

The chain uses TRBV7-9 and TRBJ1-4; D perhaps matches TRBD1 (5 bases). Trimming removed 5 bases at V and 4 bases at J, with 14 bases between. Germline CDR1 is SEHNR and CDR2 is FQNEAQ (reference sequence). The CDR3 totals 15 residues. The CDR3 sequence: CASSGLGEGNEKLFF. The CDR3 DNA follows: TGTGCCAGCAGCGGCCTAGGGGAGGGTAATGAAAAACTGTTTTTT. The full variable domain, with the rest looked up from reference TRBV7-9 and TRBJ1-4, is DTGVSQNPRHKITKRGQNVTFRCDPISEHNRLYWYRQTLGQGPEFLTYFQNEAQLEKSRLLSDRFSAERPKGSFSTLEIQRTEQGDSAMYLCASSGLGEGNEKLFFGSGTQLSVL.

The V and J genes are TRBV11-2 and TRBJ1-5; 9 bases align to TRBD1. The length of the CDR3 is 17 residues. Germline lookup yields CDR1 SGHAT and CDR2 FQNNGV. The trim removed 1 base at V and 1 base at J, leaving 5 bases unmatched. CDR3 sequence reads: CASSLVQGAFSNQPQHF. The CDR3 region has the DNA TGTGCCAGCAGCTTAGTACAGGGGGCCTTCAGCAATCAGCCCCAGCATTTT.

This clone came up a few times. The rearrangement joins TRBV11-3 to TRBJ2-7, with no clear D. The CDR3 runs to 11 residues. Trimming pared 2 bases from V and 4 bases from J, leaving 3 bases between. Per the germline V gene, CDR1 is SGHNT and CDR2 is YENEEA. The DNA of the CDR3 is TGTGCCAGCAGCTTACAATACGAGCAGTACTTC. It is translated as CASSLQYEQYF. Supplemented by reference TRBV11-3 and TRBJ2-7, the full variable domain reads EAGVVQSPRYKIIEKKQPVAFWCNPISGHNTLYWYLQNLGQGPELLIRYENEEAVDDSQLPKDRFSAERLKGVDSTLKIQPAELGDSAVYLCASSLQYEQYFGPGTRLTVT.

This rearrangement joins TRBV7-2 to TRBJ1-5; 8 bases agree with TRBD1. J was trimmed by 11 bases and V by 5 bases; bases with no gene match: 11. Germline CDR1 is SGHTA and CDR2 is FQGNSA. This CDR3 is built from 14 residues. The CDR3 here is CASSADRVGSTQHF. The CDR3 DNA follows: TGTGCCAGCAGCGCGGACAGGGTTGGTTCGACCCAGCATTTT.

V gene TRBV4-1 combines with J gene TRBJ2-3, with 9 bases identical to TRBD2. This CDR3 has 16 residues. V dropped 3 bases and J dropped 0; count of bases not matched to a gene: 4. Looked up from germline, CDR1 is MGHRA and CDR2 is YSYEKL. Here the CDR3 DNA reads TGCGCCAGCAGCCATATAGCGGGAGTCAGCACAGATACGCAGTATTTT. Encoded protein: CASSHIAGVSTDTQYF.

The CDR3 region is CASSEAIGGNKGNTIYF. The CDR3 nucleotides are TGTGCCAGCAGTGAAGCTATTGGCGGGAATAAAGGAAACACCATATATTTT. The chain joins TRBV2 to TRBJ1-3; D ambiguous. This CDR3 is built from 17 residues. The V end was cut by 0 bases, the J end by 4 bases, with 16 bases between. In germline, CDR1 is SNHLY, CDR2 FYNNEI.

This clone was recorded once. The J gene is TRBJ1-2, the V gene TRBV7-2; D is ambiguous. The CDR3 spans 13 residues. V shed 3 bases and J shed 8 bases, with 13 bases lying between them. Per germline, CDR1 SGHTA and CDR2 FQGNSA. This CDR3 is CASSFGGVVGYTF. As DNA, the CDR3 is TGTGCCAGCAGCTTCGGAGGAGTCGTCGGCTACACCTTC.

The chain recombines TRBV27 with TRBJ2-2, with D perhaps matching TRBD2 (5 bases). In germline, CDR1 is MNHEY, CDR2 SMNVEV (reference sequence). CDR3 size: 15 residues. The V gene lost 2 bases and the J gene lost 1 base, with 8 bases spanning the gap. The CDR3 sequence: CASSLGLMNTGELFF. CDR3 DNA sequence: TGTGCCAGCAGTTTAGGACTGATGAACACCGGGGAGCTGTTTTTT.

This chain connects TRBV28 to TRBJ2-7; TRBD1 might be the D (5 bases). Trimming shortened V by 1 base and J by 5 bases, and 12 bases separated the two germline ends. This CDR3 comprises 14 residues. Germline V gene lookup returns CDR1 MDHEN and CDR2 SYDVKM. The DNA for the CDR3 is TGTGCCAGCAGTTTATTTCAACAGGCCGACGAGCAGTACTTC. Encoded protein: CASSLFQQADEQYF.

The gene calls are TRBV28 and TRBJ1-5; 8 bases map to TRBD1. This CDR3 region has 15 residues. V lost 6 bases to trimming and J lost 8 bases; unmatched junction nucleotides: 12. The germline V gene encodes CDR1 MDHEN and CDR2 SYDVKM. The CDR3 region has the DNA TGTGCCAGCAGAGACAAACAGGGGGGCCGGGAGCCCCAGCATTTT. Amino acid sequence: CASRDKQGGREPQHF.

J is TRBJ2-3 and V is TRBV30; TRBD2 matches at 11 bases. V was pared by 4 bases and J by 3 bases, with 3 bases of the junction left unmatched. The germline V gene encodes CDR1 GTSNPN and CDR2 SVGIG (reference sequence). CDR3 length: 14 amino acids. The CDR3 region is CAWTLAGGTDTQYF. The CDR3, as DNA: TGTGCCTGGACGTTAGCGGGAGGGACAGATACGCAGTATTTT.

The gene calls are TRBV7-9 and TRBJ2-1; D is ambiguous. Germline CDR1 and CDR2: SEHNR and FQNEAQ (reference sequence). CDR3 length: 16 residues. V was trimmed by 4 bases and J by 0 bases, leaving 13 bases between them. Here the CDR3 reads CASSSPIPSSYNEQFF. The DNA of the CDR3 is TGTGCCAGCAGCTCTCCCATCCCGAGCTCCTACAATGAGCAGTTCTTC.

This clone turned up a few times. The CDR3 bases are TGTGCCAGCAGTGAGGGCCCAGACTCTGGAAACACCATATATTTT. Amino acids: CASSEGPDSGNTIYF. This sequence joins TRBV6-1 and TRBJ1-3; no clear D. There are 15 residues in the CDR3. The V and J ends lost 3 bases and 0 bases respectively, with 9 bases between them. Germline values: CDR1 MNHNS, CDR2 SASEGT.

The V and J genes are TRBV13 and TRBJ1-2; D is unclear. Trimming stripped 2 bases from V and 4 bases from J, with 20 bases between. The CDR3 has 17 residues. Germline values: CDR1 PRHDT, CDR2 FYEKMQ (reference sequence). The CDR3 DNA is TGTGCCAGCAGCTTAAATCTTTTCGGGGATTTAGGCTATGGCTACACCTTC. The encoded protein is CASSLNLFGDLGYGYTF.

V usage is TRBV4-2 and J usage is TRBJ2-1, with TRBD2 identical over 8 bases. CDR1 LGHNA and CDR2 YNFKEQ come from the germline V gene. The CDR3 has 14 residues. J lost 2 bases, V lost 6 bases, and 3 bases had no gene match. The CDR3 DNA reads as TGTGCCAGCAGGAAAGCGGGAGCCTACAATGAGCAGTTCTTC. Protein product: CASRKAGAYNEQFF.

This chain uses TRBV7-9 with TRBJ2-5, with D maybe TRBD2 (5 bases). The CDR3 runs to 14 residues. V gave up 1 base and J gave up 2 bases, with 8 bases separating them. CDR1 and CDR2 (germline): SEHNR, FQNEAQ (reference sequence). For the CDR3, the DNA is TGTGCCAGCAGCTTAGTTCCGGGGCAAGAGACCCAGTACTTC. Amino acids: CASSLVPGQETQYF.

The gene calls are TRBV28 and TRBJ1-5; a weak D match, TRBD1 (6 bases). This CDR3 comprises 14 residues. V lost 6 bases and J 4 bases, leaving 13 bases between the germline ends. CDR1 is MDHEN and CDR2 is SYDVKM in the germline V gene. The CDR3 DNA follows: TGTGCCAGCAGCTTGACAGGTAGTAATCAGCCCCAGCATTTT. It is translated as CASSLTGSNQPQHF.

This clone was observed a handful of times. This chain connects TRBV30 to TRBJ2-2, with TRBD1 matching 10 bases. Trimming at V came to 3 bases and at J to 3 bases, leaving 4 bases not matched to a gene. Germline V gene data show CDR1 as GTSNPN and CDR2 as SVGIG (reference sequence). The CDR3 is 15 amino acids. The DNA for the CDR3 is TGTGCCTGGAGGCGACAGGGGGCGGACACCGGGGAGCTGTTTTTT. Translating gives CAWRRQGADTGELFF.

A few counts support this clone. One end of the junction varies from germline; a read error may be responsible. The gene calls are TRBV10-3 and TRBJ2-7; D gene unclear. Germline assignment: CDR1 ENHRY and CDR2 SYGVKD. This CDR3 has 11 amino acids. CDR3 sequence: CAISEFDEQYF. DNA of the CDR3: TGTGCCATCAGCGAGTTCGACGAGCAGTACTTC.

The CDR3 nucleotides are TGTGCCAGCAGCTTGGGCGGGAGGGGGCCCGGGGAGCTGTTTTTT. Its translation: CASSLGGRGPGELFF. The V and J genes are TRBV5-4 and TRBJ2-2; 9 positions match TRBD2. The trim removed 0 bases at V and 6 bases at J, leaving 3 bases unmatched. Looked up from germline, CDR1 is SGHNT and CDR2 is YYREEE (reference sequence). This CDR3 comprises 15 residues.

The chain employs TRBV27 and TRBJ2-7, with 8 bases fitting TRBD2. J lost 1 base, V lost 5 bases, and 13 bases had no gene match. Germline loops: CDR1 MNHEY, CDR2 SMNVEV (reference sequence). The CDR3 is made up of 17 amino acids. CDR3 DNA: TGTGCCAGCAGTCTCTTCGCCGGGACTAGGGGTTCCTACGAGCAGTACTTC. Its translation: CASSLFAGTRGSYEQYF.